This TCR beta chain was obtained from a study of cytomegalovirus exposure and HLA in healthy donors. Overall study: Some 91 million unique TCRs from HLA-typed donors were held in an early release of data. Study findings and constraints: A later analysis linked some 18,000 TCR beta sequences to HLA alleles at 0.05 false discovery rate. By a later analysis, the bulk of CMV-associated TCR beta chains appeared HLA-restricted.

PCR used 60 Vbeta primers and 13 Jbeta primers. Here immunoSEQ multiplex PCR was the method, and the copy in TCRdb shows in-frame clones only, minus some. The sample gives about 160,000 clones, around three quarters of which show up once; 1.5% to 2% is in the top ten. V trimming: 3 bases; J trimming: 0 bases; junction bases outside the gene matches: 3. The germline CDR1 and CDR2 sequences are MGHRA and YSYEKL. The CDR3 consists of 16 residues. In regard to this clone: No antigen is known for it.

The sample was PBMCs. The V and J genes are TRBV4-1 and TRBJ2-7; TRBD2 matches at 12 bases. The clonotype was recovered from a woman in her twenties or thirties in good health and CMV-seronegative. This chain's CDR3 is CASSHKLAGGSYEQYF. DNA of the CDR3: TGCGCCAGCAGCCACAAACTAGCGGGAGGCTCCTACGAGCAGTACTTC.